This is a list of T cell receptor beta chains from one sample in a study of T-cell reconstitution after alpha-beta-depleted transplantation in children. TCRdb re-called the PCR reads through MiXCR, storing one row per CDR3 protein. This sample has nearly 350,000 distinct CDR3 sequences; 15% to 20% occur once, and the top ten carry 35% to 50%. This sample comprised PBMCs, mostly from graft donor cells, obtained 360 days after TCRalphabeta/CD19-depleted stem cell transplant. Source of these receptors: a male patient aged 2 to 10 who had a stem cell transplant for acute lymphoblastic leukemia, so the T cells may come from the graft donor. Both conserved end residues are part of each CDR3. The order of the fields is V gene, CDR3 protein.

V: TRBV11-3
CDR3: CASSHGGGGIYNEQFF

V: TRBV28
CDR3: CASSLFRTSFVEQYF

V: TRBV20-1
CDR3: CSASGDTQYF

V: TRBV6-1
CDR3: CASSRILGTDTQYF

V: TRBV20-1
CDR3: CSARDYLAGDVVGEGYF

V: TRBV12-3/TRBV12-4
CDR3: CASSLRPLGLAGGPGSYEQYF

V: TRBV29-1
CDR3: CSVGTSGPYNEQFF

V: TRBV20-1
CDR3: CSARGLAETARTDTQYF

V: TRBV7-8
CDR3: CASSGRQGAREKLFF

V: TRBV7-3
CDR3: CASSLDPSVNYNEQFF

V: TRBV7-3
CDR3: CASSGTNIDEQFF

V: TRBV6-5
CDR3: CASRRQGSSYEQYF

V: TRBV7-8
CDR3: CASSLAQGTGANVLTF

V: TRBV12-3/TRBV12-4
CDR3: CASSLRGIPREYF

V: TRBV6-4
CDR3: CASRTTGASYEQYF

V: TRBV20-1
CDR3: CSARPGTSVSDTQYF

V: TRBV6-5
CDR3: CAATPGTENTEAFF

V: TRBV29-1
CDR3: CSATRRTGALNTEAFF

V: TRBV4-1
CDR3: CASSPGPHTNYNEQFF

V: TRBV28
CDR3: CASSLFGLAGLSYNEQFF

V: TRBV7-9
CDR3: CASSLPGQGISEAFF

V: TRBV28
CDR3: CASSLSASALSADTQYF

V: TRBV29-1
CDR3: CSVEVTSRPTDTQYF

V: TRBV7-2
CDR3: CASSLWAGTTNYGYTF

V: TRBV5-6
CDR3: CASSAVAGSFYNEQFF

V: TRBV5-1
CDR3: CASSLRPPGELFF

V: TRBV5-1
CDR3: CASSVGQVNEKLFF

V: TRBV7-9
CDR3: CASSFQTRNTIYF

V: TRBV5-1
CDR3: CASSPGHLGQETQYF

V: TRBV7-3
CDR3: CASSLGSDGGTRPYEQYF

V: TRBV9
CDR3: CASSSIPGQGTQETQYF

V: TRBV5-1
CDR3: CASSLGQGGNTIYF

V: TRBV27
CDR3: CASSFELAGYGEQFF

V: TRBV4-2
CDR3: CASSPGYGTLRLDSPLHF

V: TRBV9
CDR3: CASSVGGLRQETQYF